The sequence of this T cell receptor beta chain was determined in a study of graft-versus-host responses after intestinal transplantation. In the case of this clone: Its antigen remains unknown.

CDR1 is SGHRS, CDR2 YFSETQ, per germline. The CDR3 sequence is 14 residues long. The junction had 3 bases not matched to a gene; V was cut back by 4 bases and J by 1 base. The data were produced by immunoSEQ multiplex PCR, yet TCRdb's version contains in-frame clones alone and is incomplete. Found here are around 130,000 clones, around nine tenths of them singletons; the top ten hold over 0.15%. The starting material was unstimulated CD4+ T cells sorted from spleen or lymph node cells, obtained before intestinal transplant. The genes are TRBV5-1 and TRBJ1-1; 8 positions agree with TRBD1. The origin of this receptor is a human donor who received an intestinal transplant. The CDR3 coding sequence is TGCGCCAGCAGCCCGGGGACAGGGAACACTGAAGCTTTCTTT. Translation: CASSPGTGNTEAFF.